One and the same sample provided the 17 T cell receptor beta chains below, sequenced in a study of T cell responses to AZD1222 COVID-19 vaccine. Profiling relied on immunoSEQ multiplex PCR, and the TCRdb table lists in-frame clones only, not all of them. The table shows 100,000 to 150,000 clones, with around 89% occurring only once. The sequencing used peripheral blood, collected on day 0 of AZD1222 vaccination. The receptors come from an adult in good health.

The chain couples TRBV6-2 or TRBV6-3 to TRBJ2-1; 9 nucleotides match TRBD2. This CDR3 has 16 amino acids. V shed 0 bases and J 6 bases; nucleotides not matched to a gene: 6. CDR1 is MNHEY, CDR2 SVGEGT, per germline. This CDR3 is CASSYSGGRASNEQFF. For the CDR3, the DNA is TGTGCCAGCAGTTACTCGGGCGGGAGGGCTAGCAATGAGCAGTTCTTC.

The chain joins TRBV5-1 to TRBJ1-4, with D uncertain. The CDR3 contains 14 residues. The V and J ends lost 0 bases and 2 bases respectively, with 5 bases between them. CDR1 is SGHRS, CDR2 YFSETQ, per germline. The CDR3 region is CASSLDSTNEKLFF. The CDR3 DNA sequence: TGCGCCAGCAGCTTGGACAGCACTAATGAAAAACTGTTTTTT.

This chain connects TRBV5-5 to TRBJ2-7; D call uncertain. V lost 1 base and J lost 2, with 13 bases in between. Germline-derived CDR1 and CDR2 are SGHKS and YYEKEE (reference sequence). The CDR3 is 15 amino acids. The CDR3 sequence is CASSLSAVATYEQYF. DNA of the CDR3: TGTGCCAGCAGCTTGAGTGCGGTAGCCACCTACGAGCAGTACTTC. The whole variable domain, filled in from reference TRBV5-5 and TRBJ2-7, reads DAGVTQSPTHLIKTRGQQVTLRCSPISGHKSVSWYQQVLGQGPQFIFQYYEKEERGRGNFPDRFSARQFPNYSSELNVNALLLGDSALYLCASSLSAVATYEQYFGPGTRLTVT.

The chain has TRBV3-1 (or the pseudogene TRBV3-2) and TRBJ2-3; tentatively, D is TRBD2 (5 bases). The CDR3 is 15 residues long. V shed 4 bases and J shed 1 base, with 12 bases lying between them. Germline assignment: CDR1 LGHDT and CDR2 YNNKEL (reference sequence). The CDR3 sequence: CASSPSLARTDTQYF. Written as DNA, the CDR3 is TGTGCCAGCAGCCCAAGCCTAGCACGCACAGATACGCAGTATTTT.

This chain uses TRBV28 with TRBJ1-5; D possibly corresponds to TRBD1 (5 bases). V lost 5 bases to trimming and J lost 3 bases, with 14 bases between them. Germline CDR1 MDHEN, CDR2 SYDVKM. The CDR3 loop spans 15 amino acids. For the CDR3, the DNA is TGTGCCAGCAGTCCCCCGGGCAGGGTCAATCAGCCCCAGCATTTT. This translates into CASSPPGRVNQPQHF. Full variable domain (rest looked up from reference TRBV28 and TRBJ1-5): DVKVTQSSRYLVKRTGEKVFLECVQDMDHENMFWYRQDPGLGLRLIYFSYDVKMKEKGDIPEGYSVSREKKERFSLILESASTNQTSMYLCASSPPGRVNQPQHFGDGTRLSIL.

The chain carries TRBV5-1 and TRBJ1-1; the match to TRBD1 covers 9 bases. V was pared by 2 bases and J by 3 bases, with 5 bases of the junction left unmatched. The CDR3 is made up of 15 amino acids. Per germline, CDR1 SGHRS and CDR2 YFSETQ. The CDR3 DNA reads TGCGCCAGCAGCTTCACAGGGGGCGCGTACACTGAAGCTTTCTTT. Translated, it gives CASSFTGGAYTEAFF.

This clone appeared a few times. This chain links TRBV6-5 with TRBJ2-1, with TRBD1 as a possible D gene (6 bases). Per the germline V gene, CDR1 is MNHEY and CDR2 is SVGAGI. V was cut by 4 bases and J by 1 base, with 11 bases left in between. The CDR3 covers 15 residues. The CDR3 protein is CASSSEGQSYNEQFF. As DNA, the CDR3 is TGTGCCAGCAGTTCCGAAGGACAGTCCTACAATGAGCAGTTCTTC.

This sequence joins TRBV6-6 and TRBJ1-6, with D possibly TRBD1 on 5 matching bases. Germline V gene data show CDR1 as MNHNY and CDR2 as SVGAGI (reference sequence). The V end was cut by 11 bases, the J end by 9 bases, with 17 bases between. This CDR3 spans 13 amino acids. This CDR3 reads CAGSGTYGSPLHF. The CDR3 nucleotides are TGTGCCGGGTCCGGGACCTACGGTTCACCCCTCCACTTT.

The chain couples TRBV30 to TRBJ1-1, with D unresolved. The V end lost 6 bases, the J end lost 8 bases, and 13 bases lay between the germline ends. This CDR3 is 11 amino acids long. Germline CDR1 reads GTSNPN; CDR2 reads SVGIG (reference sequence). CDR3 nucleotide sequence: TGTGCCTGCTCGGCCCCCTTGGAAGCTTTCTTT. Protein: CACSAPLEAFF.

This chain connects TRBV11-3 to TRBJ1-1; no clear D gene. The V end lost 1 base, the J end lost 6 bases, and 12 bases lay between the germline ends. The CDR3 totals 14 residues. In germline, CDR1 is SGHNT, CDR2 YENEEA. CDR3 DNA sequence: TGTGCCAGCAGCTTAGTGATGAAGGGCCCTGAAGCTTTCTTT. This gives the protein CASSLVMKGPEAFF.

The chain employs TRBV29-1 and TRBJ1-2; the D is unclear. This CDR3 has 11 amino acids. V was cut by 2 bases and J by 5 bases, with 6 bases left in between. Germline CDR1 is SQVTM and CDR2 is ANQGSEA. This CDR3 reads CSVETGYGYTF. CDR3 nucleotide sequence: TGCAGCGTTGAAACGGGGTATGGCTACACCTTC.

The V gene is TRBV3-1 (or the pseudogene TRBV3-2), the J gene TRBJ1-4; tentatively, D is TRBD1 (5 bases). This CDR3 comprises 15 residues. V was cut by 4 bases and J by 5 bases, with 14 bases left in between. Looked up from germline, CDR1 is LGHDT and CDR2 is YNNKEL (reference sequence). CDR3: CASSLRGGRNEKLFF. The CDR3 DNA reads TGTGCCAGCAGCCTCCGCGGGGGGAGGAATGAAAAACTGTTTTTT.

The chain uses TRBV19 and TRBJ1-5; D gene unclear. The CDR3 spans 14 residues. The V gene's germline CDR1 is LNHDA and CDR2 SQIVND (reference sequence). The V end lost 3 bases, the J end lost 4 bases, and 10 bases lay between the germline ends. In DNA form, the CDR3 reads TGTGCCAGTAGTATGATCGGAGGGAATCAGCCCCAGCATTTT. Its translation: CASSMIGGNQPQHF.

Notes on this clone: An end of the junction does not agree with germline; a read error may underlie this. V is TRBV11-2 and J is TRBJ2-1; the match to TRBD1 covers 7 bases. This CDR3 is 12 amino acids long. Germline V gene data show CDR1 as SGHAT and CDR2 as FQNNGV. CDR3 amino acids: CVSSLGQDYSFF. CDR3 in DNA: TGTGTCAGCAGCTTAGGACAGGATTATTCATTCTTC.

Only a few counts were recorded for this clone. This rearrangement joins TRBV7-2 to TRBJ1-6; TRBD1 matches at 7 bases. The CDR3 length is 15 residues. The V gene's germline CDR1 is SGHTA and CDR2 FQGNSA. V was pared by 8 bases and J by 8 bases, with 12 bases of the junction left unmatched. This chain's CDR3 is CASRDDRVGDSPLHF. DNA for the CDR3: TGTGCCAGCCGTGACGACAGGGTAGGGGATTCACCCCTCCACTTT.

This clone was seen only a few times. The chain has TRBV19 and TRBJ1-1; possibly TRBD1 for D (5 bases). The CDR3 contains 14 residues. Germline-derived CDR1 and CDR2 are LNHDA and SQIVND (reference sequence). The V and J ends lost 6 bases and 5 bases respectively, with 16 bases between them. In DNA form, the CDR3 reads TGTGCCAGTAGGCAAACGGGGCGGACGACTGAAGCTTTCTTT. Translated, it gives CASRQTGRTTEAFF.

The chain carries TRBV7-2 and TRBJ1-3, with unresolved D. Trimming shortened V by 5 bases and J by 4 bases, and 15 bases separated the two germline ends. Germline CDR1 and CDR2: SGHTA and FQGNSA. There are 15 residues in the CDR3. In nucleotides, the CDR3 is TGTGCCAGCAGCCCCCTGTTGGGTTCGGGAAACACCATATATTTT. Translation: CASSPLLGSGNTIYF.